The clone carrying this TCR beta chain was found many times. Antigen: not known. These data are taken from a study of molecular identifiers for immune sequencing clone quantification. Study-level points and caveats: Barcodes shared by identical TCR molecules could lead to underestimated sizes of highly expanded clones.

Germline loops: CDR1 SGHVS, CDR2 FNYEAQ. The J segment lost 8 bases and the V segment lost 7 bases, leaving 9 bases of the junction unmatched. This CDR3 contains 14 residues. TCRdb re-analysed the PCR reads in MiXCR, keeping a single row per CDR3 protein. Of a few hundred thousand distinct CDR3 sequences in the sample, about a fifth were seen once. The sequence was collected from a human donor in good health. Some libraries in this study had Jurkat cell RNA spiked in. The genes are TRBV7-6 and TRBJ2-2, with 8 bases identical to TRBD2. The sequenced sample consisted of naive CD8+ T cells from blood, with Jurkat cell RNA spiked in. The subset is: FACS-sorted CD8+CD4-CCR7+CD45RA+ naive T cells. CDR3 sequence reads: CASTLPSGRGELFF. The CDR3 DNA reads TGTGCCAGCACCCTCCCTAGCGGGCGAGGGGAGCTGTTTTTT.